The 21 T cell receptor beta chains below all came from one sample that was sequenced in a study of T-cell memory formation after mild COVID-19. One entry per CDR3 protein results from TCRdb running MiXCR on the 5' RACE reads. The table lists roughly 150,000 distinct CDR3 sequences, roughly 14% of them singletons. The material sequenced was PBMCs or a T cell subset sorted from them (not recorded which). The receptors come from an adult woman who had mild COVID-19 (a few samples of this study predate the infection). Cell type and time point are not known.

The rearrangement links TRBV6-5 to TRBJ2-5; D gene uncertain. The V gene lost 6 bases and the J gene lost 1 base, with 15 bases spanning the gap. The V gene's germline CDR1 is MNHEY and CDR2 SVGAGI. This CDR3 region has 15 residues. The CDR3 DNA reads TGTGCCAGCAGATTTTTAAAGGCCCTCCAAGAGACCCAGTACTTC. This encodes CASRFLKALQETQYF.

The chain has TRBV14 and TRBJ2-5; 7 bases match TRBD1. Germline V gene lookup returns CDR1 SGHDN and CDR2 FVKESK. There are 15 residues in the CDR3. J lost 2 bases, V lost 4 bases, and 7 bases had no gene match. The CDR3 DNA reads as TGTGCCAGCAGCCGACGACAGGGTCGACAAGAGACCCAGTACTTC. It translates to CASSRRQGRQETQYF.

The CDR3 sequence is CATSDPGGSSYNEQFF. As DNA, the CDR3 is TGTGCCACCAGTGATCCAGGCGGGAGCTCCTACAATGAGCAGTTCTTC. This chain connects TRBV24-1 to TRBJ2-1; TRBD2 matches 7 bases. This CDR3 contains 16 residues. The V and J ends lost 3 bases and 0 bases, in that order; junction bases with no gene match: 4. CDR1 is KGHDR, CDR2 SFDVKD, per germline.

Regarding this clonotype: The junction and the germline gene differ at one end; a read error may be behind it. The V gene is TRBV20-1, the J gene TRBJ2-7; 9 bases are shared with TRBD1. The germline V gene has CDR1 DFQATT and CDR2 SNEGSKA (reference sequence). The CDR3 runs 16 residues. CDR3 loop: CSARGQGSRTSYEQHF. As DNA, the CDR3 is TGCAGTGCTAGGGGACAGGGTTCCCGGACCTCCTACGAGCAGCACTTC.

The table lists this clonotype with a few counts. This chain uses TRBV12-3 or TRBV12-4 with TRBJ1-2; 8 positions match TRBD1. CDR3 size: 16 residues. With 10 bases clipped from V and 3 bases from J, the junction kept 16 bases outside the gene matches. Written as DNA, the CDR3 is TGTGCCACCTACGCCGGGACAGGAAAAAGCGACTATGGCTACACCTTC. Protein sequence: CATYAGTGKSDYGYTF.

V is TRBV6-5 and J is TRBJ2-7; D is possibly TRBD1 or TRBD2 (5 bases each). Trimming removed 11 bases from V and 2 bases from J, with 13 bases in between. CDR3 length: 12 amino acids. The germline V gene has CDR1 MNHEY and CDR2 SVGAGI. The CDR3 spells CAARDGTYEQYF. The CDR3 DNA reads TGTGCCGCACGGGACGGTACCTACGAGCAGTACTTC.

This clonotype was seen only a few times. The J gene is TRBJ2-7, the V gene TRBV7-2, with D possibly being TRBD2 (5 bases). Germline V CDR1 and CDR2: SGHTA, FQGNSA. V was cut by 2 bases and J by 1 base, with 9 bases left in between. The CDR3 contains 14 residues. CDR3 in DNA: TGTGCCAGCAGCTTACCGGGAACGTCCTACGAGCAGTACTTC. This codes for CASSLPGTSYEQYF.

This chain uses TRBV12-3 or TRBV12-4 with TRBJ2-7; TRBD2 aligns across 10 bases. Trimming removed 3 bases from V and 6 bases from J; junction bases left unmatched: 5. This CDR3 contains 14 residues. The CDR3 DNA follows: TGTGCCAGCAGTTTCTCTAGCGGGAGTTCCGAGCAGTACTTC. It yields the protein CASSFSSGSSEQYF.

This clonotype was counted between two and nine times. The chain couples TRBV10-2 to TRBJ2-5, with TRBD2 matching 7 bases. The V and J ends lost 8 bases and 5 bases, in that order; junction bases with no gene match: 8. CDR3 length: 13 amino acids. The germline V gene encodes CDR1 WSHSY and CDR2 SAAADI. The CDR3 reads CASGGYSGETQYF. CDR3 nucleotide sequence: TGCGCCAGCGGCGGGTATAGCGGGGAGACCCAGTACTTC.

The V and J genes are TRBV7-2 and TRBJ2-5; D gene ambiguous. CDR3 size: 14 residues. From germline, CDR1 is SGHTA and CDR2 FQGNSA. The V end was cut by 5 bases, the J end by 2 bases, with 12 bases between. CDR3 protein: CASSRGRLQETQYF. The CDR3 bases are TGTGCCAGCAGCCGCGGACGGCTTCAAGAGACCCAGTACTTC.

The J gene is TRBJ2-7, the V gene TRBV5-1, with 10 bases aligning to TRBD1. The junction had 6 bases not matched to a gene; V was cut back by 2 bases and J by 7 bases. Per the germline V gene, CDR1 is SGHRS and CDR2 is YFSETQ. CDR3 length: 14 amino acids. The CDR3 is CASSFRTGGREQYF. Here the CDR3 DNA reads TGCGCCAGCAGCTTCCGGACAGGGGGAAGGGAGCAGTACTTC.

Only a few counts were recorded for this clonotype. The V call is TRBV5-1, the J call TRBJ2-1, with 8 nucleotides matching TRBD2. V gave up 6 bases and J gave up 4 bases; unmatched junction bases: 12. The CDR3 runs to 16 residues. In germline, CDR1 is SGHRS, CDR2 YFSETQ. CDR3 coding DNA: TGCGCCAGCACCCCCCCCTTTAGCGGGGCTTACAATGAGCAGTTCTTC. The encoded protein is CASTPPFSGAYNEQFF.

This clonotype was seen a handful of times. This sequence joins TRBV5-1 and TRBJ2-3, with D hard to call. V was pared by 0 bases and J by 2 bases, with 13 bases between. Germline assignment: CDR1 SGHRS and CDR2 YFSETQ. CDR3 length: 16 amino acids. The CDR3 nucleotides are TGCGCCAGCAGCTTGGAACCTCTCCCCCCCACAGATACGCAGTATTTT. Protein product: CASSLEPLPPTDTQYF.

This clonotype was found a few times. V and J are TRBV15 and TRBJ2-7; weak D call: TRBD2 (6 bases). The CDR3 spans 16 residues. Germline loops: CDR1 LNHNV, CDR2 YYDKDF (reference sequence). V was shortened by 2 bases and J by 2 bases, with 16 bases between the two germline ends. The CDR3 sequence is CATSRLAGTDPYEQYF. The CDR3 DNA reads TGTGCCACCAGCAGACTAGCCGGGACTGATCCCTACGAGCAGTACTTC.

The chain links TRBV18 to TRBJ1-5; D possibly corresponds to TRBD1 (5 bases). V dropped 1 base and J dropped 9 bases, with 10 bases sitting between them. CDR3 length equals 13 residues. Germline V gene lookup returns CDR1 KGHSH and CDR2 LQKENI. In DNA form, the CDR3 reads TGTGCCAGCTCACCACGGGGGGTATGGCCCCAGCATTTT. Its protein is CASSPRGVWPQHF.

The gene calls are TRBV29-1 and TRBJ1-2; D gene uncertain. Germline V CDR1 and CDR2: SQVTM, ANQGSEA. The CDR3 sequence is 13 residues long. V was shortened by 6 bases and J by 2 bases, with 13 bases between the two germline ends. CDR3 amino acids: CSVARTENYGYTF. CDR3 bases: TGCAGCGTCGCTCGGACGGAGAACTATGGCTACACCTTC.

The chain has TRBV11-1 and TRBJ1-1, with 11 positions matching TRBD1. Germline V gene data show CDR1 as SGHAT and CDR2 as FQDESV (reference sequence). V dropped 5 bases and J dropped 10; count of bases not matched to a gene: 6. The CDR3 extends over 13 amino acids. CDR3 sequence (DNA): TGTGCCAGCAGCGAGGACAGGGGGCCTGTAGCTTTCTTT. Translating it yields CASSEDRGPVAFF.

Only a few counts were recorded for this clonotype. The chain joins TRBV30 to TRBJ1-2; D not resolved. The CDR3 length is 14 residues. V lost 5 bases and J lost 4, with 17 bases in between. CDR1 is GTSNPN, CDR2 SVGIG, per germline (reference sequence). CDR3 in amino acids: CAWVGPSFFYGYTF. Here the CDR3 DNA reads TGTGCCTGGGTCGGGCCGAGCTTTTTCTATGGCTACACCTTC.

This clonotype was seen repeatedly, ten times or more. The rearrangement links TRBV5-1 to TRBJ2-5, with 10 bases lining up with TRBD2. The germline V gene encodes CDR1 SGHRS and CDR2 YFSETQ. The CDR3 totals 15 residues. V dropped 1 base and J dropped 4; count of bases not matched to a gene: 4. The CDR3 sequence: CASSLKRGGRETQYF. The CDR3 nucleotides are TGCGCCAGCAGCTTGAAGCGGGGGGGCCGAGAGACCCAGTACTTC.

V is TRBV5-1 and J is TRBJ2-3, with D perhaps matching TRBD1 (6 bases). The CDR3 has 15 residues. Trimming shortened V by 4 bases and J by 1 base, and 13 bases separated the two germline ends. In germline, CDR1 is SGHRS, CDR2 YFSETQ. Here the CDR3 DNA reads TGCGCCAGCAGCATACGGACAGAAGGCACAGATACGCAGTATTTT. Amino acid sequence: CASSIRTEGTDTQYF.

The genes are TRBV10-3 and TRBJ2-7; 7 bases line up with TRBD2. The CDR3 is 14 amino acids. The V segment lost 2 bases and the J segment 6 bases; nucleotides outside the gene matches: 7. CDR1 ENHRY and CDR2 SYGVKD come from the germline V gene. The CDR3 DNA reads as TGTGCCATCAGTGAGATGGCGGGAGTGGGCGAGCAGTACTTC. Translating it yields CAISEMAGVGEQYF.